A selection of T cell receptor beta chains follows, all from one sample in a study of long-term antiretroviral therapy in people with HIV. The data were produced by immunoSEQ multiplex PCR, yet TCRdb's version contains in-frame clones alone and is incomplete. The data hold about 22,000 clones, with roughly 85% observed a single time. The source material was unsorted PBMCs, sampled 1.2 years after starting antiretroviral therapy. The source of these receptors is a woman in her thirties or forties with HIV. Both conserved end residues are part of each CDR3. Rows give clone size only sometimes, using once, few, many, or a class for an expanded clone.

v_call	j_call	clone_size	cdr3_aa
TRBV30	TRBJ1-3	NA	CAWSVGSGNTIYF
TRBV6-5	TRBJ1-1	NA	CASSYTGPTEAFF
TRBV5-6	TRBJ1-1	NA	CASSLVTGGVVTEAFF
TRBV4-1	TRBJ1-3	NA	CASCRGRMSGNTIYF
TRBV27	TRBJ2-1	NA	CASSRGRENNEQFF
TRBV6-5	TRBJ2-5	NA	CASSDRETQYF
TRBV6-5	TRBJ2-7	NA	CASSYGTAYYF
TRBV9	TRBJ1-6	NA	CASSVAQDRRLNSPLHF
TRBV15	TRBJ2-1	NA	CATSRDLGLSSYNEQFF
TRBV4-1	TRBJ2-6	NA	CASSPVEYGANVLTF
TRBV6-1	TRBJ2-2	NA	CAVHIREGTGELFF
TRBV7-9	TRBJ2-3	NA	CASSLSGTRDTQYF
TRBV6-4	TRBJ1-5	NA	CASRDTNSNQPQHF
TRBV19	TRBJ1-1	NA	CASSAHRERNTEAFF
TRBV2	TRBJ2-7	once	CASTGGPREQYF
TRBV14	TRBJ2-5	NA	CASSQGEIQYF
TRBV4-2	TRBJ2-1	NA	CASSAGLAGKSEFF
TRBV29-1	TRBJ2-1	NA	CSAGLVNNEQFF
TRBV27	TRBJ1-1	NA	CASSFHLGQNTEAFF
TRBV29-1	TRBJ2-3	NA	CSIGTGGTDTQYF
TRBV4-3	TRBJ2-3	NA	CASSPRGQGTDTQYF
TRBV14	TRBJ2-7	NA	CASSRSEGTSRRDWEQYF
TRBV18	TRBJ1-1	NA	CASSRDEVVAFF
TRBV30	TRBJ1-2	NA	CAWSVGGGAGYTF
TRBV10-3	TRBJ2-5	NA	CAISESAGEETQYF
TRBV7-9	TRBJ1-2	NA	CASSLEGGGIYGYTF
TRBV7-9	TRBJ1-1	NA	CASSLVDGQRGAEAFF
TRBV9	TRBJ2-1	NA	CASSVAPTNEQFF
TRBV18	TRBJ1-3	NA	CASSPPGQDGNTIYF
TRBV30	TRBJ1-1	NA	CAWGGLPEAFF
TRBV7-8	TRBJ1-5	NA	CASSLFWLTSNQPQHF
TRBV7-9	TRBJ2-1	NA	CASSLGRELGDTYNEQFF
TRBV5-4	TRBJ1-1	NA	CASSAGDLTEAFF
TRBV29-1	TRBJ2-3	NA	CSVVPAGPSTDTQYF
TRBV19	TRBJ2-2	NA	CASSIYASGGTGELFF
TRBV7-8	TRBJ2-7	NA	CASSQYRLDNYEQYF
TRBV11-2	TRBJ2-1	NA	CASSETWGEQFF
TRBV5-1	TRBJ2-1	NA	CASSWGASGEDEQFF
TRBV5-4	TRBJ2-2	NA	CASSLSGRGGELFF
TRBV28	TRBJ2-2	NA	CASSPGGAAGELFF
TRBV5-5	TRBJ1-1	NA	CASTRRDTEAFF
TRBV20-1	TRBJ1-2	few	CSGQGNYGYTF
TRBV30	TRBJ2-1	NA	CAWISLAGVGEQFF
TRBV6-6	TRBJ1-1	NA	CASSLTMNTEAFF
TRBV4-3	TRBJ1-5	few	CASSQDAGPRNQPQHF
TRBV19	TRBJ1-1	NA	CATIEGVSTFF
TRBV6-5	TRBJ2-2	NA	CASSAGLNTGELFF
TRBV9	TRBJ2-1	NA	CASSVESTSYNEQFF
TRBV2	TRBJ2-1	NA	CASREFFQGSEQFF
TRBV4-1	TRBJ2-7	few	CASSWTGVSYEQYF
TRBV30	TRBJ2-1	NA	CAWGINEQFF
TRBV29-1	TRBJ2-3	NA	CSVDRLETDTQYF
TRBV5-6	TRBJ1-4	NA	CASSFRERQVRTGGLFF